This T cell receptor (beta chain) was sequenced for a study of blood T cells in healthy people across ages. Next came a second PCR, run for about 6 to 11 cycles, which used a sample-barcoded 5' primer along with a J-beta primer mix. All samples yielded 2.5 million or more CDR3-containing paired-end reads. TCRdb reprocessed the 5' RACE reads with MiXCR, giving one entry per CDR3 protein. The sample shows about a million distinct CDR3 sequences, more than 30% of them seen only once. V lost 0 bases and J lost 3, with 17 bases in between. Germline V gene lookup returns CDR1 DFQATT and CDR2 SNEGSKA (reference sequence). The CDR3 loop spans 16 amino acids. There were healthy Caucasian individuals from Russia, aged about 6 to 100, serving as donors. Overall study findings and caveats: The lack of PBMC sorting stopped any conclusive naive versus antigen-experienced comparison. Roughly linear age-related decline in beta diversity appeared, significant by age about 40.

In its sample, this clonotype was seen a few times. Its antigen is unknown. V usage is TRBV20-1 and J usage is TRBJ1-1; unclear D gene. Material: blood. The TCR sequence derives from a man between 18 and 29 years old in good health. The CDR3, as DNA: TGCAGTGCTAGAGACCCGCTGGACTTTACAGACACTGAAGCTTTCTTT. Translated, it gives CSARDPLDFTDTEAFF.